This TCR beta chain was identified in a study of lymphopenia after photon versus proton radiotherapy (dated by TCRdb to the late 2010s). About the study as a whole: In patients with gastrointestinal tumors who developed high-grade lymphopenia, the study compared the immunological effects of photon radiation therapy with those of proton radiation therapy. The 20 or so patients in the cohort had gastrointestinal tumors, were treated with either photon or proton therapy, and subsequently developed lymphopenia. The study was designed to characterize how the impact on the immune system differs between the two radiation modalities.

As regards this clone: Its antigen is still unknown. There are no base qualities to consult, and no much larger clone falls within one base.

Per the germline V gene, SGHDT is the CDR1 and YYEEEE is the CDR2. Unmatched junction bases come to 4, with V trimmed by 2 bases and J by 1 base. Including cysteine and phenylalanine, the CDR3 has 15 amino acids. CDR3 DNA only is kept here, 45 bases in frame from base 1. Library prep was done by the immunoSEQ multiplex PCR assay. Alongside multiparametric flow cytometry, deep sequencing of rearranged TCR beta loci was used to profile the T cell repertoires. Imported from immuneACCESS, the table was reduced by TCRdb to in-frame sequences with V and J called. These copies leave out some clones; in studies compared against another copy, an unresolved V gene accounts for under half, and the cause of the remainder is not known. Here the sample has 30,000 to 35,000 clones; 89% occur a single time. More than 6.5% of the sample comes from the top ten. General conclusions and limits of the study: During treatment, patients who received proton therapy stayed relatively stable, whereas patients who received photon therapy lost naive T cells and TCR diversity and gained effector/memory populations. The survival association was assessed only in patients who died, and better survival with proton therapy was presented by the authors as a possibility rather than a demonstrated result. Once the lymphocyte count had reached its nadir, the repertoires of photon-treated patients showed oligoclonal expansion, particularly of CD8+ Temra cells, and this expansion drove the decline in diversity. Across the cohort, an inverse correlation was found between a larger post-nadir drop in TCR diversity and overall survival time among patients who died.

This receptor chain uses TRBV5-6 and TRBJ1-1, with 8 bases in between that match TRBD1. The specimen comprised peripheral blood, sampled from a patient treated with proton-based radiotherapy. This TCR derives from a woman in her 70s with pancreatic cancer. Some clones in this sample may be carry-over from other donors' samples. The CDR3 has the sequence CASSFGQGWNTEAFF. The DNA reads as follows: TGTGCCAGCAGCTTTGGACAGGGCTGGAACACTGAAGCTTTCTTT.